The clone carrying this T cell receptor beta chain has at least ten counts. Its target is unknown. The sample belongs to a study of PD-1 blockade in classical Hodgkin lymphoma. Every patient experienced relapse after autologous stem cell transplantation, and brentuximab vedotin exposure varied. Best overall response was complete response, partial response or progressive disease in these relapsed/refractory classical Hodgkin lymphoma patients. The assay was immunoSEQ multiplex PCR, and TCRdb's table has in-frame clones only and misses some. Among roughly 140,000 clones listed, about four fifths were seen once. The study, taken as a whole, reports: Later analyses included only patients treated at least 1 year post-ASCT. The baseline diversity of complete responders showed similarity to that of newly diagnosed patients.

Deletions cut 0 bases from V and 6 bases from J, with 13 bases between. Germline CDR1 is LGHNA and CDR2 is YSLEER. CDR3 length equals 15 residues. The sequence derives from a human donor with classical Hodgkin lymphoma. This sample comprised peripheral blood mononuclear cells (PBMCs), obtained before the second cycle of nivolumab. The V and J genes are TRBV4-3 and TRBJ2-3; maybe TRBD2 (6 bases). The CDR3 DNA follows: TGCGCCAGCAGCCAAGAATCCCTCGGAGGGGATACGCAGTATTTT. This gives the protein CASSQESLGGDTQYF.